What follows describes a single TCR beta chain. Its antigen remains unidentified. The sample originates from a study of T cells expressing NK-cell markers. Study background: Sorted CD3+CD56-NKG2C+, CD3+CD56+NKG2C+ and CD3+CD56+NKG2C- T cells supplied the TCR beta repertoires. Seven of the eight sequenced donors were classified as HCMV-seropositive, and one was classified as seronegative. Study outcomes and limitations: Dominant NKG2C+ clonotypes were found to form about 1.0-8% of CD8+ T cells in six donors.

This CDR3 contains 15 residues. The germline CDR1 and CDR2 sequences are SGHRS and YFSETQ. In generating TCR beta cDNA, 5'RACE template switching with UMIs was used. TCRdb re-called the 5' RACE reads, yielding one record per CDR3 amino acid sequence without DNA. The sample table sets out about 260,000 distinct CDR3 sequences. This receptor was identified in a man aged 18 to 35 in good health. This rearrangement joins TRBV5-1 to TRBJ2-1. The sample comprised blood T cells: a sorted CD56 or NKG2C T cell subset, CD4+ or CD8+ T cells, or bulk PBMC T cells (not recorded which). The CDR3 spells CASSRNFNSYNEQFF.